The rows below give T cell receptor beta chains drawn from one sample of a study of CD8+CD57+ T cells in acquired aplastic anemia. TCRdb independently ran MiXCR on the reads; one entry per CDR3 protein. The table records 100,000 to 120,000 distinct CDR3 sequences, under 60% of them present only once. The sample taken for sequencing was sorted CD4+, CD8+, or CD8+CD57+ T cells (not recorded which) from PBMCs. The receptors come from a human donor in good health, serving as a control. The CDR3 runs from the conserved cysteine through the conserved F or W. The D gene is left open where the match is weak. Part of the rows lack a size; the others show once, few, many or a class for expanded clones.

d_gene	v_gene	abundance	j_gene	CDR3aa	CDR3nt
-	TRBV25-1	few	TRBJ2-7	CASSGGGRGQTYEQYF	TGTGCCAGCAGTGGGGGGGGCAGGGGGCAAACCTACGAGCAGTACTTC
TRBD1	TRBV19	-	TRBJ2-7	CASSIGTGEHEQYF	TGTGCCAGTAGTATCGGGACAGGGGAACACGAGCAGTACTTC
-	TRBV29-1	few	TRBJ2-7	CSVESPRDEQYF	TGCAGCGTCGAGTCACCTAGGGACGAGCAGTACTTC
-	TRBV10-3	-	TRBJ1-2	CAIRAGTGGIAANYGYTF	TGTGCCATCAGAGCCGGGACGGGAGGAATAGCAGCTAACTACGGCTACACCTTC
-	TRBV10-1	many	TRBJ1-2	CASSEAETYGYTF	TGCGCCAGCAGTGAGGCAGAGACCTATGGCTACACCTTC
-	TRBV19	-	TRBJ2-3	CASLEGGYTDTQYF	TGTGCCAGCTTGGAGGGGGGTTACACAGATACGCAGTATTTT
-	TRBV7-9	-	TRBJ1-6	CASSLENSPLHF	TGTGCCAGCAGCTTAGAGAATTCACCCCTCCACTTT
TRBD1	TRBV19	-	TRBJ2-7	CASLGDRGIKNEQYF	TGTGCCAGTCTAGGGGACAGGGGGATCAAAAACGAGCAGTACTTC
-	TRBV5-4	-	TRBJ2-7	CASSWGPGYEQYF	TGTGCCAGCAGCTGGGGCCCAGGGTACGAGCAGTACTTC
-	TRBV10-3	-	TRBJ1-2	CAISEDGFYGYTF	TGTGCCATCAGTGAGGACGGGTTCTATGGCTACACCTTC
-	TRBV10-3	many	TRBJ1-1	CAIRIGGANTEAFF	TGTGCCATCAGAATCGGGGGAGCGAACACTGAAGCTTTCTTT